The rows below give T cell receptor beta chains drawn from one sample of a study of control samples from healthy donors and cancer patients. Clones were sequenced by immunoSEQ multiplex PCR, and TCRdb holds only the in-frame ones, with some missing. This table has 65,000 to 90,000 clones, around 86% appearing once. Sample: PBMCs. These receptors all come from a woman aged 45-65 years with colorectal cancer. Both conserved end residues are part of each CDR3. The order of the fields is V gene, clone size, D gene, J gene, CDR3 protein, CDR3 DNA. A D gene is named only where the DNA matches it firmly. A clone size is listed for some rows: how often the clone was seen (once, few, many), or a class if it is expanded.

V: TRBV4-3
size: NA
D: NA
J: TRBJ1-5
CDR3: CASSQDRASNQPQHF
DNA: TGCGCCAGCAGCCAAGACAGGGCGAGCAATCAGCCCCAGCATTTT

V: TRBV7-2
size: NA
D: NA
J: TRBJ1-4
CDR3: CASSPVGQWGEKLFF
DNA: TGTGCCAGCAGCCCGGTTGGACAGTGGGGTGAAAAACTGTTTTTT

V: TRBV27
size: NA
D: TRBD2
J: TRBJ2-2
CDR3: CASSLLGAGGPNGELFF
DNA: TGTGCCAGCAGTCTCCTAGGGGCGGGGGGGCCGAACGGGGAGCTGTTTTTT

V: TRBV19
size: NA
D: NA
J: TRBJ1-1
CDR3: CASSRSRNTEAFF
DNA: TGTGCCAGTAGCCGGTCACGGAACACTGAAGCTTTCTTT

V: TRBV9
size: NA
D: TRBD1
J: TRBJ2-1
CDR3: CASSTRQGLGYNEQFF
DNA: TGTGCCAGCAGCACAAGACAGGGGTTGGGGTACAATGAGCAGTTCTTC

V: TRBV3-1/TRBV3-2
size: NA
D: NA
J: TRBJ2-3
CDR3: CASSQVSRYTDTQYF
DNA: TGTGCCAGCAGCCAAGTCTCGCGTTACACAGATACGCAGTATTTT

V: TRBV19
size: NA
D: NA
J: TRBJ1-5
CDR3: CASKRSNQPQHF
DNA: TGTGCCAGTAAGAGATCCAATCAGCCCCAGCATTTT

V: TRBV4-1
size: few
D: TRBD2
J: TRBJ2-5
CDR3: CASSQGLAGGKETQYF
DNA: TGCGCCAGCAGCCAAGGACTAGCGGGGGGGAAAGAGACCCAGTACTTC

V: TRBV2
size: NA
D: NA
J: TRBJ1-1
CDR3: CASSVGGAGNTEAFF
DNA: TGTGCCAGCAGTGTGGGAGGGGCCGGGAACACTGAAGCTTTCTTT

V: TRBV19
size: NA
D: NA
J: TRBJ2-3
CDR3: CASSPSLRSTDTQYF
DNA: TGTGCCAGTAGCCCCAGTTTACGGAGCACAGATACGCAGTATTTT

V: TRBV7-2
size: NA
D: NA
J: TRBJ1-1
CDR3: CASSSGGVVTEAFF
DNA: TGTGCCAGCAGCTCGGGGGGGGTAGTGACTGAAGCTTTCTTT

V: TRBV4-1
size: NA
D: NA
J: TRBJ2-1
CDR3: CASSQVVHSYNEQFF
DNA: TGCGCCAGCAGCCAAGTGGTGCACTCCTACAATGAGCAGTTCTTC

V: TRBV11-2
size: NA
D: NA
J: TRBJ2-2
CDR3: CASSLDRVCGTGELFF
DNA: TGTGCCAGCAGCTTAGACAGGGTTTGCGGCACCGGGGAGCTGTTTTTT

V: TRBV14
size: NA
D: NA
J: TRBJ2-1
CDR3: CASSPIDVYEQFF
DNA: TGTGCCAGCAGCCCGATTGACGTGTATGAGCAGTTCTTC

V: TRBV5-1
size: once
D: NA
J: TRBJ1-1
CDR3: CASSSGNRMNTEAFF
DNA: TGCGCCAGCAGTTCGGGCAATCGTATGAACACTGAAGCTTTCTTT

V: TRBV7-2
size: NA
D: TRBD1
J: TRBJ1-1
CDR3: CASRSGGDITEAFF
DNA: TGTGCCAGCAGATCAGGGGGGGACATAACTGAAGCTTTCTTT

V: TRBV7-3
size: few
D: TRBD2
J: TRBJ2-2
CDR3: CASSLHAGGQSGELFF
DNA: TGTGCCAGCAGCTTACATGCGGGGGGCCAATCCGGGGAGCTGTTTTTT

V: TRBV6-1
size: once
D: NA
J: TRBJ1-4
CDR3: CASSSQSEKLFF
DNA: TGTGCCAGCAGTTCACAATCTGAAAAACTGTTTTTT

V: TRBV4-3
size: NA
D: NA
J: TRBJ1-1
CDR3: CASSPLGEGRTEAFF
DNA: TGCGCCAGCAGCCCCCTGGGCGAAGGACGTACTGAAGCTTTCTTT

V: TRBV3-1/TRBV3-2
size: once
D: NA
J: TRBJ1-5
CDR3: CASSQDPTGRQPQHF
DNA: TGTGCCAGCAGCCAAGATCCCACAGGGCGACAGCCCCAGCATTTT

V: TRBV4-3
size: NA
D: NA
J: TRBJ2-5
CDR3: CASSLSYSSAWETQYF
DNA: TGCGCCAGCAGCCTCTCCTACTCGAGTGCGTGGGAGACCCAGTACTTC

V: TRBV6-6
size: NA
D: TRBD1
J: TRBJ1-1
CDR3: CASSFPFQGVSEAFF
DNA: TGTGCCAGCAGTTTCCCTTTCCAGGGGGTCTCTGAAGCTTTCTTT

V: TRBV30
size: NA
D: NA
J: TRBJ1-6
CDR3: CAWSVRGNNSPLHF
DNA: TGTGCCTGGAGTGTAAGGGGTAATAATTCACCCCTCCACTTT

V: TRBV5-6
size: NA
D: TRBD1
J: TRBJ2-6
CDR3: CASSSRDSQAGANVLTF
DNA: TGTGCCAGCAGCTCCCGGGACAGCCAAGCCGGGGCCAACGTCCTGACTTTC

V: TRBV4-3
size: NA
D: NA
J: TRBJ2-1
CDR3: CASSKGPNGDEQFF
DNA: TGCGCCAGCAGCAAAGGCCCAAACGGGGATGAGCAGTTCTTC

V: TRBV19
size: NA
D: TRBD1
J: TRBJ2-5
CDR3: CASSVNRGPEETQYF
DNA: TGTGCCAGTAGTGTCAACAGGGGCCCCGAGGAGACCCAGTACTTC